This paragraph covers one T cell receptor (beta chain) sequence. V shed 1 base, J shed 6 bases, and the junction held 8 bases outside the gene matches. Per the germline V gene, CDR1 is MGHRA and CDR2 is YSYEKL. The CDR3 contains 15 residues. This entry belongs to a study of T-cell reconstitution after alpha-beta-depleted transplantation in children. Preparation of the TCRbeta library was carried out with unique molecular identifiers. TCRdb processed the PCR reads anew with MiXCR; each CDR3 protein has one entry. The sample shows about a million distinct CDR3 sequences, about 29% of them seen only once.

The source was PBMCs, mostly from graft donor cells, collected 360 days after TCRalphabeta/CD19-depleted stem cell transplant. The chain is built from TRBV4-1 and TRBJ2-5; 7 bases align to TRBD1. This sequence was found in a boy younger than two who had a stem cell transplant for SCID, so the T cells may come from the graft donor. The DNA for the CDR3 is TGCGCCAGCAGCCAAGCTCCGACAGGGACCAAGACCCAGTACTTC. Encoded protein: CASSQAPTGTKTQYF.